The rows below give T cell receptor beta chains drawn from one sample of a study of T cell responses to AZD1222 COVID-19 vaccine. Assay: immunoSEQ multiplex PCR; the TCRdb copy retains only in-frame clones and omits some. Here the sample spans over 150,000 clones, roughly nine tenths being singletons. The sequenced sample was peripheral blood, obtained on day 0 of MenACWY control vaccination. These receptor sequences come from an adult in good health. Both conserved end residues are part of each CDR3. A D gene is named only where the DNA matches it firmly. Size is stated for part of the rows, as once, few or many counts, or as a class when the clone is expanded.

CDR3 protein | CDR3 DNA | CDR3 length | V gene | clone size | J gene | D gene
CASSSTEATNEKLFF | TGTGCCAGCAGCTCGACGGAGGCAACTAATGAAAAACTGTTTTTT | 15 | TRBV7-8 | once | TRBJ1-4 | -
CASSLVSSYEQYF | TGCGCCAGCAGCTTGGTAAGCTCCTACGAGCAGTACTTC | 13 | TRBV5-1 | - | TRBJ2-7 | -
CASSLGSGETQYF | TGCGCCAGCAGCCTCGGGAGTGGTGAGACCCAGTACTTC | 13 | TRBV5-1 | - | TRBJ2-5 | -
CASSQGLYSNQPQHF | TGTGCCAGCTCCCAGGGTCTTTATAGCAATCAGCCCCAGCATTTT | 15 | TRBV11-2 | - | TRBJ1-5 | -
CSATLVNTQYF | TGCAGTGCAACACTAGTAAATACGCAGTATTTT | 11 | TRBV20-1 | - | TRBJ2-3 | -
CASSYSGRDTDTQYF | TGTGCCAGCAGTTATAGCGGGAGGGACACAGATACGCAGTATTTT | 15 | TRBV6-5 | - | TRBJ2-3 | TRBD2
CASSPLWGANTGELFF | TGTGCCAGTAGCCCCCTGTGGGGGGCGAACACCGGGGAGCTGTTTTTT | 16 | TRBV19 | few | TRBJ2-2 | -
CASSSSVDSPLHF | - | 13 | TRBV6-6 | - | TRBJ1-6 | -
CASYLGGGDYGYTF | TGTGCCTCCTATTTAGGGGGGGGAGACTATGGCTACACCTTC | 14 | TRBV30 | - | TRBJ1-2 | -
CASSGPGPSLYGYTF | TGTGCCAGCAGTGGGCCGGGCCCTTCCCTCTATGGCTACACCTTC | 15 | TRBV25-1 | - | TRBJ1-2 | -
CASSLAGLGEKLFF | TGTGCCAGCAGCTTGGCCGGACTAGGTGAAAAACTGTTTTTT | 14 | TRBV5-6 | - | TRBJ1-4 | -
CASSLFGGGNSPLHF | TGTGCCAGCAGTTTATTCGGGGGGGGGAATTCACCCCTCCACTTT | 15 | TRBV27 | - | TRBJ1-6 | -
CASRGGEGGTDTQYF | TGTGCCAGCAGAGGAGGGGAGGGTGGCACAGATACGCAGTATTTT | 15 | TRBV28 | few | TRBJ2-3 | TRBD2
CASSGRLAGVDEQFF | TGTGCCAGCAGCGGTCGGCTAGCGGGAGTGGATGAGCAGTTCTTC | 15 | TRBV7-9 | - | TRBJ2-1 | TRBD2
CSASSVAGDEQYF | TGCAGTGCTAGTTCGGTTGCGGGAGACGAGCAGTACTTC | 13 | TRBV20-1 | - | TRBJ2-7 | TRBD2
CASSESRAVPGYTF | TGCGCCAGCAGTGAGTCCCGGGCCGTTCCGGGCTACACCTTC | 14 | TRBV10-1 | - | TRBJ1-2 | -
CASSLSPGQGDGYGYTF | TGCGCCAGCAGCTTGAGCCCCGGACAGGGGGACGGCTATGGCTACACCTTC | 17 | TRBV5-1 | - | TRBJ1-2 | TRBD1
CASSPDRTYEQYF | TGTGCCAGCTCCCCCGACAGGACCTACGAGCAGTACTTC | 13 | TRBV18 | - | TRBJ2-7 | -
CASSQVKLAGGGYNEQFF | TGTGCCAGCAGCCAAGTAAAACTAGCGGGGGGAGGGTACAATGAGCAGTTCTTC | 18 | TRBV4-2 | - | TRBJ2-1 | TRBD2
CASSSAANTGELFF | TGCGCCAGCAGCAGCGCGGCGAACACCGGGGAGCTGTTTTTT | 14 | TRBV5-1 | - | TRBJ2-2 | -
CASSLPRLTGNSGNTIYF | TGTGCCAGCAGTTTACCTCGGTTGACAGGGAACTCTGGAAACACCATATATTTT | 18 | TRBV28 | - | TRBJ1-3 | TRBD1
CSVNGLAGLEQYF | TGCAGCGTGAACGGACTAGCGGGATTAGAGCAGTACTTC | 13 | TRBV29-1 | - | TRBJ2-7 | TRBD2
CSASTSGYNEQFF | TGCAGTGCTAGTACTAGCGGGTACAATGAGCAGTTCTTC | 13 | TRBV20-1 | once | TRBJ2-1 | TRBD2
CASSDSDTGELFF | TGTGCCAGCAGTGACTCGGACACCGGGGAGCTGTTTTTT | 13 | TRBV6-4 | - | TRBJ2-2 | -
CASREGQGAHEQFF | TGTGCCAGTAGAGAGGGACAGGGGGCGCATGAGCAGTTCTTC | 14 | TRBV19 | - | TRBJ2-1 | TRBD1
CASSPRQINQPQHF | TGTGCCAGCAGCCCGCGACAGATCAATCAGCCCCAGCATTTT | 14 | TRBV3-1/TRBV3-2 | - | TRBJ1-5 | -
CSVGDRGNNYGYTF | TGCAGCGTTGGGGACAGGGGTAATAACTATGGCTACACCTTC | 14 | TRBV29-1 | few | TRBJ1-2 | TRBD1
CAFRQGVNEKLFF | TGTGCCTTCAGACAGGGGGTTAATGAAAAACTGTTTTTT | 13 | TRBV30 | - | TRBJ1-4 | TRBD1
CASSLGSSKGGYYEQYF | TGTGCCAGCAGCTTAGGGTCCTCCAAGGGAGGGTACTACGAGCAGTACTTC | 17 | TRBV7-6 | - | TRBJ2-7 | TRBD2
CASSVTSGSSYNEQFF | TGTGCCAGCAGTGTTACTAGCGGTAGCTCCTACAATGAGCAGTTCTTC | 16 | TRBV6-4 | - | TRBJ2-1 | TRBD2
CASSLTPPAVNEQFF | TGTGCCAGCAGCCTCACTCCTCCAGCCGTCAATGAGCAGTTCTTC | 15 | TRBV7-8 | - | TRBJ2-1 | -
CASSGTGNSPLHF | TGTGCCAGCTCCGGGACAGGGAACTCACCCCTCCACTTT | 13 | TRBV19 | - | TRBJ1-6 | TRBD1
CASEAGNREQFF | TGTGCCAGCGAAGCTGGGAACCGTGAGCAGTTCTTC | 12 | TRBV6-5 | - | TRBJ2-1 | -
CASIPRTENTGELFF | TGTGCCAGTATCCCTCGGACAGAGAACACCGGGGAGCTGTTTTTT | 15 | TRBV19 | - | TRBJ2-2 | -
CASSLGLRGNNEKLFF | TGTGCCAGCAGCCTAGGACTGCGGGGGAATAATGAAAAACTGTTTTTT | 16 | TRBV3-1/TRBV3-2 | - | TRBJ1-4 | -
CASSPGLASNEQFF | TGTGCCAGCAGTCCGGGACTAGCGAGCAATGAGCAGTTCTTC | 14 | TRBV6-5 | - | TRBJ2-1 | TRBD2
CASSDVAREAEAFF | TGTGCCAGCAGTGATGTTGCCAGGGAAGCTGAAGCTTTCTTT | 14 | TRBV6-1 | - | TRBJ1-1 | -
CATNFTQGAGNQPQHF | TGTGCCACTAATTTTACCCAGGGGGCAGGCAATCAGCCCCAGCATTTT | 16 | TRBV24-1 | - | TRBJ1-5 | TRBD1
CASSDGVNQPQHF | TGTGCCAGCAGTGATGGAGTGAATCAGCCCCAGCATTTT | 13 | TRBV6-4 | - | TRBJ1-5 | -
CASSSDGGHKPYEQYF | TGTGCCAGCAGCTCGGACGGTGGTCACAAGCCATACGAGCAGTACTTC | 16 | TRBV7-9 | - | TRBJ2-7 | -
CASSRFQETQYF | TGTGCCTCGAGCCGCTTCCAAGAGACCCAGTACTTC | 12 | TRBV7-9 | - | TRBJ2-5 | -
CATSRGDSSNQPQHF | TGTGCCACCAGCAGAGGGGACAGTAGCAATCAGCCCCAGCATTTT | 15 | TRBV15 | - | TRBJ1-5 | TRBD1
CASSTGQRETQYF | TGTGCCAGCAGCACCGGACAGAGAGAGACCCAGTACTTC | 13 | TRBV5-6 | - | TRBJ2-5 | -
CASMATGSSYNEQFF | TGTGCCAGCATGGCGACAGGGAGCTCCTACAATGAGCAGTTCTTC | 15 | TRBV2 | few | TRBJ2-1 | TRBD1
CASSATGLVPNEKLFF | TGCGCCAGCAGTGCGACAGGGCTGGTCCCCAATGAAAAACTGTTTTTT | 16 | TRBV10-1 | - | TRBJ1-4 | TRBD1
CASSLTGRMNTEAFF | TGCGCCAGCAGCTTGACAGGGCGGATGAACACTGAAGCTTTCTTT | 15 | TRBV5-1 | once | TRBJ1-1 | -
CASSFGGPGEKLFF | TGTGCCAGCAGCTTTGGGGGGCCAGGGGAAAAACTGTTTTTT | 14 | TRBV5-4 | - | TRBJ1-4 | -
CASSLAGVETQYF | TGTGCCAGCAGCTTGGCAGGGGTCGAGACCCAGTACTTC | 13 | TRBV7-9 | - | TRBJ2-5 | -